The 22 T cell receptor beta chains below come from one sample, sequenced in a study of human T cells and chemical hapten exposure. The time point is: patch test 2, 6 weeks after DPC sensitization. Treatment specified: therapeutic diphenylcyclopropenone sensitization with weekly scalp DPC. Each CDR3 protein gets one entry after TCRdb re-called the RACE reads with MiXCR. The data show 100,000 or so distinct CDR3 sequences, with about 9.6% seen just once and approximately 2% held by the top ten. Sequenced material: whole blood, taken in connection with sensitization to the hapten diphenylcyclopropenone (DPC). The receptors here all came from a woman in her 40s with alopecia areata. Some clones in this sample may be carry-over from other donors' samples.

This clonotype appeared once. CDR3 sequence reads: CASSQATISSYEQYF. DNA for the CDR3: TGTGCCAGCAGCCAAGCTACTATCAGCTCCTACGAGCAGTACTTC. The V and J genes are TRBV3-2 and TRBJ2-7. TRBV3-2 is annotated as a pseudogene. The CDR3 length is 15 residues.

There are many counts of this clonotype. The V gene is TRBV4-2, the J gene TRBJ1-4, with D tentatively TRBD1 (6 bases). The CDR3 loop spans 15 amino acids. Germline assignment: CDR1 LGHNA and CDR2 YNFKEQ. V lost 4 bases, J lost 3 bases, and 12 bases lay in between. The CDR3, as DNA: TGTGCCAGCAGCCCCCAGGGGACGTCTAATGAAAAACTGTTTTTT. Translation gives CASSPQGTSNEKLFF.

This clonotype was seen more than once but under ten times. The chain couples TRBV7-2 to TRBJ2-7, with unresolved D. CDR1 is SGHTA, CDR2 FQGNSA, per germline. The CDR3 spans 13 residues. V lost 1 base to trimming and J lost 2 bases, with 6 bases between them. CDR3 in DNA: TGTGCCAGCAGCTTAGGCAGGACCTACGAGCAGTACTTC. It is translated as CASSLGRTYEQYF.

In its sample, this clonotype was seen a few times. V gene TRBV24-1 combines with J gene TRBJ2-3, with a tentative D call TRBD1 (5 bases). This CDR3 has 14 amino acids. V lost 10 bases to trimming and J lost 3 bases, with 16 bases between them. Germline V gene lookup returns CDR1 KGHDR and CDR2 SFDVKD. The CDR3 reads CATSTREFTDTQYF. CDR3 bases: TGTGCCACGAGCACCAGGGAATTTACAGATACGCAGTATTTT.

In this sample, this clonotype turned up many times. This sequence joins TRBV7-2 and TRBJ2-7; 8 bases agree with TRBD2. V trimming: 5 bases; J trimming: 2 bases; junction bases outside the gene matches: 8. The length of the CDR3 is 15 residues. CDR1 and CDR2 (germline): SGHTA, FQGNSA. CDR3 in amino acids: CASSHREGGAYEQYF. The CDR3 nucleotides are TGTGCCAGCAGCCATCGGGAGGGCGGGGCCTACGAGCAGTACTTC.

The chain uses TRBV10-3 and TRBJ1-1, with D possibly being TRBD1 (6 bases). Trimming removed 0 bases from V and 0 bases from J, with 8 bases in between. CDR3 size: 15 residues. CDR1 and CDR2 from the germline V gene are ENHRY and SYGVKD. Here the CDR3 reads CAISESRTVNTEAFF. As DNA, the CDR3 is TGTGCCATCAGTGAGTCTCGGACAGTGAACACTGAAGCTTTCTTT.

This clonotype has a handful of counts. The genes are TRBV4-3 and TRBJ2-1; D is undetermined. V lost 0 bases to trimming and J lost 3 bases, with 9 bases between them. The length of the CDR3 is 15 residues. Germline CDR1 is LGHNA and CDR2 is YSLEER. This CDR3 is CASSQDGRLYNEQFF. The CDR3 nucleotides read TGCGCCAGCAGCCAAGATGGGCGTCTCTACAATGAGCAGTTCTTC.

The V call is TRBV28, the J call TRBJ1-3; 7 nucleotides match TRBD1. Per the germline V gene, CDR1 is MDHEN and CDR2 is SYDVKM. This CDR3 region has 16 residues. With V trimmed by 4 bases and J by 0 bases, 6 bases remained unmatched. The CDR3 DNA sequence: TGTGCCAGCAGTTGGACAGGACTTCTCTCTGGAAACACCATATATTTT. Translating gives CASSWTGLLSGNTIYF. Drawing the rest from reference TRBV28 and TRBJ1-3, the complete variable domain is DVKVTQSSRYLVKRTGEKVFLECVQDMDHENMFWYRQDPGLGLRLIYFSYDVKMKEKGDIPEGYSVSREKKERFSLILESASTNQTSMYLCASSWTGLLSGNTIYFGEGSWLTVV.

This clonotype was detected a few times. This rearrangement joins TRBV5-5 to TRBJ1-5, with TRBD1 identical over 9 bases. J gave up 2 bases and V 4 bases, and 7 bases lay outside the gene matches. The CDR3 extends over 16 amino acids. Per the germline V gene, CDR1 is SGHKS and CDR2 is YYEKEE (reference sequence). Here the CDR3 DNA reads TGTGCCAGCAGCCGTGGACAGGGGATAGGCAATCAGCCCCAGCATTTT. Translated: CASSRGQGIGNQPQHF.

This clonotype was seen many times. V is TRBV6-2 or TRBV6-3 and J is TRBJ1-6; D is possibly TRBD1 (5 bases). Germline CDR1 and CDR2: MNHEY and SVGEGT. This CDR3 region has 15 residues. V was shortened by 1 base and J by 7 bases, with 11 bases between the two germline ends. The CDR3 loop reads CASSYFGGRNSPLHF. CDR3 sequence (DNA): TGTGCCAGCAGTTACTTCGGGGGACGGAATTCACCCCTCCACTTT.

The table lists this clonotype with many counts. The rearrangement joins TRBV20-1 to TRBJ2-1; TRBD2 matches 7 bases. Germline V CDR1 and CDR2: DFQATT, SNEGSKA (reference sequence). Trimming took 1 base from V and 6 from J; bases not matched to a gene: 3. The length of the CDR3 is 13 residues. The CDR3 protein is CSARGSSGNEQFF. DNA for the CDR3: TGCAGTGCTAGAGGGTCTAGCGGCAATGAGCAGTTCTTC.

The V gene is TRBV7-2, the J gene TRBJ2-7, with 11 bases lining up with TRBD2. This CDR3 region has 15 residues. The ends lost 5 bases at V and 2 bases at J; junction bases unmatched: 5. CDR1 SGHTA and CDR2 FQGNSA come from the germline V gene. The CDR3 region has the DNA TGTGCCAGCAGCGAACTAGCGGGAGCCGCCTACGAGCAGTACTTC. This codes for CASSELAGAAYEQYF. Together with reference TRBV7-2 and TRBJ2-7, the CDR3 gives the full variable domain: GAGVSQSPSNKVTEKGKDVELRCDPISGHTALYWYRQSLGQGLEFLIYFQGNSAPDKSGLPSDRFSAERTGGSVSTLTIQRTQQEDSAVYLCASSELAGAAYEQYFGPGTRLTVT.

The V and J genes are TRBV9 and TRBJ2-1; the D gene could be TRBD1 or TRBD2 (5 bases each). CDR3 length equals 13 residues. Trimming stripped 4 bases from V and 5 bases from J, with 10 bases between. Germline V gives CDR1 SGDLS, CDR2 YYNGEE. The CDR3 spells CASSPGGHNEQFF. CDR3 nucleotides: TGTGCCAGCAGCCCTGGGGGTCACAATGAGCAGTTCTTC.

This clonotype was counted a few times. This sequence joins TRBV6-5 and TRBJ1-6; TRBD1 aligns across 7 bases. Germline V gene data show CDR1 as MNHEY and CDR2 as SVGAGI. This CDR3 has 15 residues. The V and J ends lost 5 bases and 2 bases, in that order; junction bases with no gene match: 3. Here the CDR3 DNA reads TGTGCCAGCAGTCCCGGACAGGCCTATAATTCACCCCTCCACTTT. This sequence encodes CASSPGQAYNSPLHF.

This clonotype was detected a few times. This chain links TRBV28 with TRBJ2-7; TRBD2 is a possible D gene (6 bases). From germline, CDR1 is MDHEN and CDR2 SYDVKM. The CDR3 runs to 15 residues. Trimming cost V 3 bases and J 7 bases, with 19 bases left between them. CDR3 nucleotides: TGTGCCAGCAGTTTCCGGGGACTCAACCGAGGGGAGCAGTACTTC. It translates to CASSFRGLNRGEQYF. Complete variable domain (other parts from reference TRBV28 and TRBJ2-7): DVKVTQSSRYLVKRTGEKVFLECVQDMDHENMFWYRQDPGLGLRLIYFSYDVKMKEKGDIPEGYSVSREKKERFSLILESASTNQTSMYLCASSFRGLNRGEQYFGPGTRLTVT.

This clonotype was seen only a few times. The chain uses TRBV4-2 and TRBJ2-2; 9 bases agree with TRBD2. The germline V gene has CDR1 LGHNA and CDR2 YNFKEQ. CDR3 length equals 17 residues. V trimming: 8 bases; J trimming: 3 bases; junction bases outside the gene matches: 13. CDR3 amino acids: CASGLGGLARYTGELFF. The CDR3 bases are TGTGCCAGCGGCCTGGGTGGACTAGCGAGATACACCGGGGAGCTGTTTTTT.

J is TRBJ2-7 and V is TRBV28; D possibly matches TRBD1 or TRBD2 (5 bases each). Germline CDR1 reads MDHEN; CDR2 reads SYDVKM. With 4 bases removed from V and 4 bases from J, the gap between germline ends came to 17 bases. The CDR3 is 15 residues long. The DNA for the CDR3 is TGTGCCAGCAGTTCCGGGGAAAGGGGTGTATACGAGCAGTACTTC. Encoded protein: CASSSGERGVYEQYF.

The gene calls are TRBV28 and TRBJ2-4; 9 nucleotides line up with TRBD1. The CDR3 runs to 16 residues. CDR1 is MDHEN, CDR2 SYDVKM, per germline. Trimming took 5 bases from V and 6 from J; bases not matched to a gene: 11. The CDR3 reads CASSTWTGAPPNIQYF. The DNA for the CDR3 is TGTGCCAGCAGTACCTGGACAGGGGCCCCTCCAAACATTCAGTACTTC. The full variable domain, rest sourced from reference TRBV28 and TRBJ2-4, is DVKVTQSSRYLVKRTGEKVFLECVQDMDHENMFWYRQDPGLGLRLIYFSYDVKMKEKGDIPEGYSVSREKKERFSLILESASTNQTSMYLCASSTWTGAPPNIQYFGAGTRLSVL.

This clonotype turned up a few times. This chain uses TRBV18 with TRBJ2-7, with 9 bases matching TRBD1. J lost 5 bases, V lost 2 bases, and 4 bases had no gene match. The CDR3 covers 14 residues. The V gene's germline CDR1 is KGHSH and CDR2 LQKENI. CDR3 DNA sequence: TGTGCCAGCTCACCATGGGACAGGGACGACGAGCAGTACTTC. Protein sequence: CASSPWDRDDEQYF.

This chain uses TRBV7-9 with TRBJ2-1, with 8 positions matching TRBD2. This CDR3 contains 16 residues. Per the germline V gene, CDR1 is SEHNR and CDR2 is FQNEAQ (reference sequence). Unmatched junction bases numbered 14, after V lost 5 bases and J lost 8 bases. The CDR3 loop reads CASSPWDGRARDEQFF. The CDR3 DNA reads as TGTGCCAGCAGCCCATGGGACGGGAGGGCCAGGGATGAGCAGTTCTTC.

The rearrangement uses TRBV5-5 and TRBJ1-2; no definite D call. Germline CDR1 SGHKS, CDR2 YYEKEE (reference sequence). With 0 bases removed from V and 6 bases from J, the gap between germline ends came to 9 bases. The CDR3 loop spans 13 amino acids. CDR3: CASSLEFGDGYTF. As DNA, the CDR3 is TGTGCCAGCAGCTTGGAGTTCGGGGATGGCTACACCTTC.

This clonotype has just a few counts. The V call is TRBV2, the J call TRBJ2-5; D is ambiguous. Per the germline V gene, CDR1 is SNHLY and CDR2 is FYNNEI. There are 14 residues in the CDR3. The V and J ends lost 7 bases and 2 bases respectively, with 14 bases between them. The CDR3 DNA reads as TGTGCCAGCAAGGGCCGGGTGAGGCAAGAGACCCAGTACTTC. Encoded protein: CASKGRVRQETQYF.